This T cell receptor beta chain appears in the sequencing data of a study of cytomegalovirus exposure and HLA in healthy donors. Participants comprised healthy donors of bone marrow. For this clone: The antigen remains undetermined.

The study ran its PCR with 60 Vbeta and 13 Jbeta primers. The table came from immunoSEQ multiplex PCR; TCRdb's copy has only in-frame clones and leaves some out. The profile covers approximately 82,000 clones, with approximately 74% appearing a single time and around 6.4% taken by the ten largest. The CDR3 has 15 amino acids. The germline V gene encodes CDR1 SQVTM and CDR2 ANQGSEA. V was shortened by 7 bases and J by 0 bases, with 18 bases between the two germline ends. Study results and caveats: Presence/absence analysis assumed near-uniform sequencing depth across donors. Later analysis indicated greater clonal expansion among HLA-associated TCR beta chains than among equally common other chains.

This chain connects TRBV29-1 to TRBJ1-2; a weak D match, TRBD1 (6 bases). Source material: PBMCs. The TCR originated in a woman aged 45-59 years in good health and CMV-seropositive. The CDR3 sequence: CSAATGKGANYGYTF. The DNA of the CDR3 is TGCAGCGCCGCTACAGGGAAGGGAGCTAACTATGGCTACACCTTC.